Listed below are T cell receptor beta chains from one sample, sequenced in a study of beta chain features in type 1 diabetes. Some clones are missing from TCRdb's copy, which holds only in-frame ones; the method was immunoSEQ multiplex PCR. The sample includes about 900,000 clones, roughly 16% of them seen just once. Source material: naive CD4+ T cells from blood. These receptors originate from a woman aged 18 to 35 in good health. Each CDR3 is given with its conserved first and last residue. Fields, in order: clone size, J gene, D gene, V gene, CDR3 DNA, CDR3 protein. D genes are given only for firm matches. Clone size is stated in some rows and not others, as once, few, many or a class when expanded.

few,TRBJ2-2,NA,TRBV28,TGTGCCAGCAGTTTATGGGGACACAGCACCGGGGAGCTGTTTTTT,CASSLWGHSTGELFF
NA,TRBJ2-2,NA,TRBV5-4,TGTGCCAGCAGACTAGGCGGGACTAACACCGGGGAGCTGTTTTTT,CASRLGGTNTGELFF
few,TRBJ2-7,NA,TRBV6-1,TGTGCCAGCCAGCGGGGCAGGGGTTGGTACGAGCAGTACTTC,CASQRGRGWYEQYF
NA,TRBJ2-1,TRBD2,TRBV6-5,TGTGCCAGCAGTTACTGGTCGACTAGCGGGTACAATGAGCAGTTCTTC,CASSYWSTSGYNEQFF
few,TRBJ2-1,TRBD2,TRBV7-2,TGTGCCAGCAGCTTAGCCCGTACTAGCGGGAGGTGGTCTCGGGGAAATGAGCAGTTCTTC,CASSLARTSGRWSRGNEQFF
NA,TRBJ2-1,TRBD2,TRBV4-2,TGTGCCAGCAGCCAAGTGGGACTAGCGGGCGGCAATGAGCAGTTCTTC,CASSQVGLAGGNEQFF
NA,TRBJ2-7,TRBD2,TRBV10-3,TGTGCCATCAAGGGTCCTAGCGGTCACCCGGGGGAGCAGTACTTC,CAIKGPSGHPGEQYF
few,TRBJ1-5,NA,TRBV25-1,TGTGCCAGCCCCTCTAACGTACAGGAAATCCACCTCCGACTCCAGCATTTT,CASPSNVQEIHLRLQHF
NA,TRBJ2-5,NA,TRBV29-1,TGCAGCGTTTACAGGGCTTTGGAGACCCAGTACTTC,CSVYRALETQYF
NA,TRBJ2-7,NA,TRBV29-1,TGCAGCGTTGGGCCTAGCTCCTACGAGCAGTACTTC,CSVGPSSYEQYF
NA,TRBJ2-5,TRBD1,TRBV28,TGTGCCAGCAGTTTGGACAGGGCCCTTCGAGAGACCCAGTACTTC,CASSLDRALRETQYF
NA,TRBJ2-5,NA,TRBV5-1,TGCGCCAGCAGCTTGATATTAGGGGTGGAGACCCAGTACTTC,CASSLILGVETQYF
NA,TRBJ2-7,NA,TRBV4-2,TGTGCCAGCAGCCAAGTTAACTACGAGCAGTACTTC,CASSQVNYEQYF
NA,TRBJ2-3,NA,TRBV5-1,TGCGCCAGCAGCCGCAGGATGGCTAGCACAGATACGCAGTATTTT,CASSRRMASTDTQYF
few,TRBJ1-5,NA,TRBV7-9,TGTGCCAGCAGCTTAGGGGATAGGCCCCAGCATTTT,CASSLGDRPQHF
few,TRBJ2-1,TRBD1,TRBV6-5,TGTGCCAGCAGTACCTGGGACAGGGTTGGCAATGAGCAGTTCTTC,CASSTWDRVGNEQFF
few,TRBJ1-2,NA,TRBV4-3,TGCGCCAGCAGCCATACGACGGGAACTAACTATGGCTACACCTTC,CASSHTTGTNYGYTF
NA,TRBJ2-1,NA,TRBV9,TGTGCCAGCAGCGTAAGACCGGACTCCTACAATGAGCAGTTCTTC,CASSVRPDSYNEQFF
few,TRBJ2-3,NA,TRBV5-1,TGCGCCAGCAAACAGGGTCTTATGACAGATACGCAGTATTTT,CASKQGLMTDTQYF
NA,TRBJ2-7,NA,TRBV7-9,TGTGCCAGCAGCCTACGTCAGGTACGAGACGACTCCTACGAGCAGTACTTC,CASSLRQVRDDSYEQYF
few,TRBJ2-2,TRBD1,TRBV10-3,TGTGCCATCCAACAGGGGGCGATGACCGGGGAGCTGTTTTTT,CAIQQGAMTGELFF
few,TRBJ2-7,NA,TRBV29-1,TGCAGCGTTTCACAGCTTCCCCCTACCTACGAGCAGTACTTC,CSVSQLPPTYEQYF
NA,TRBJ2-3,TRBD2,TRBV11-2,TGTGCCAGCAGCCAAGGGACTAGCGGGACCACAGATACGCAGTATTTT,CASSQGTSGTTDTQYF
few,TRBJ2-3,TRBD2,TRBV10-3,TGTGCCATCAGTGGAAGGCGGGAGGAGGCAGATACGCAGTATTTT,CAISGRREEADTQYF
few,TRBJ2-1,TRBD2,TRBV19,TGTGCCACCGCAGCTGGGACTAGCGGCTACAATGAGCAGTTCTTC,CATAAGTSGYNEQFF
few,TRBJ2-3,NA,TRBV4-1,TGCGCCAGCAGCCAAGAGAGCGCGCCCAGCACAGATACGCAGTATTTT,CASSQESAPSTDTQYF
few,TRBJ2-1,TRBD1,TRBV7-3,TGTGCCAGCAGCTTAAGACAGGGGGCTGTCAATGAGCAGTTCTTC,CASSLRQGAVNEQFF
NA,TRBJ2-2,NA,TRBV7-8,TGTGCCAGCTCTTGGCCACGGGGAAACACCGGGGAGCTGTTTTTT,CASSWPRGNTGELFF
NA,TRBJ2-5,NA,TRBV7-2,TGTGCCAGCTCTCGCTTAGGGGAGACCCAGTACTTC,CASSRLGETQYF
few,TRBJ2-5,NA,TRBV5-8,TGTGCCAGCAGCGAAGTTGGGAAAGGGGGAGAGACCCAGTACTTC,CASSEVGKGGETQYF
NA,TRBJ2-7,NA,TRBV7-9,TGTGCCAGCAGCCAGGCGGACGAGCAGTACTTC,CASSQADEQYF
NA,TRBJ1-1,NA,TRBV15,TGTGCCACCAGCAGAGATGAGGGCTTAGGGGTGAACACTGAAGCTTTCTTT,CATSRDEGLGVNTEAFF
few,TRBJ1-2,NA,TRBV7-2,TGTGCCAGCAGCTTAGGATGGGGGACGGACTACACCTTC,CASSLGWGTDYTF
NA,TRBJ2-1,TRBD2,TRBV11-1,TGTGCCAGCAGCTTACGGCCTAGCGGGAGTACGAATGAGCAGTTCTTC,CASSLRPSGSTNEQFF
NA,TRBJ2-7,NA,TRBV7-2,TGTGCCAGCAGCCGCGGGCTACGATACGAACAGTACTTC,CASSRGLRYEQYF
NA,TRBJ1-2,NA,TRBV28,TGTGCCAGCAGTAGGTATGGCTACACCTTC,CASSRYGYTF
NA,TRBJ2-6,NA,TRBV29-1,TGCAGCGTTACCGACTCTGGGGCCAACGTCCTGACTTTC,CSVTDSGANVLTF
few,TRBJ2-7,TRBD2,TRBV5-1,TGCGCCAGCAGCAGCCTAGGACTAGGCTCCTACGAGCAGTACTTC,CASSSLGLGSYEQYF
few,TRBJ1-4,NA,TRBV9,TGTGCCAGCAGCGCCCACGCTGTTTGGTCTACAACTAATGAAAAACTGTTTTTT,CASSAHAVWSTTNEKLFF
NA,TRBJ2-5,NA,TRBV7-2,TGTGCCAGCAGCTTAGGTCGGCAAGAGACCCAGTACTTC,CASSLGRQETQYF
NA,TRBJ2-1,NA,TRBV25-1,TGTGCCAGCAGTGGTGGGGTCGGGTCCTACAATGAGCAGTTCTTC,CASSGGVGSYNEQFF
few,TRBJ2-3,TRBD2,TRBV4-3,TGCGCCAGCAGCCAAACGGCGGCTAGCGGGAGAGGGAATACGCAGTATTTT,CASSQTAASGRGNTQYF
few,TRBJ1-5,TRBD1,TRBV18,TGTGCCAGCTCACCAATAGGGACAGGGGGTTATAGCAATCAGCCCCAGCATTTT,CASSPIGTGGYSNQPQHF
few,TRBJ2-3,NA,TRBV14,TGTGCCAGCAGCCAATATTCGGAAAATACGCAGTATTTT,CASSQYSENTQYF
once,TRBJ1-2,NA,TRBV20-1,TGCAGTGCTAGAAGCAACTATGGCTACACCTTC,CSARSNYGYTF
NA,TRBJ1-1,NA,TRBV28,TGTGCCAGCAGAAAACTTCAAGGGGGGGGAACTGAAGCTTTCTTT,CASRKLQGGGTEAFF
NA,TRBJ1-2,TRBD1,TRBV4-2,TGTGCCAGCAGCCCCCAAGGGACAGGGGGCCGTACGAACTATGGCTACACCTTC,CASSPQGTGGRTNYGYTF
NA,TRBJ1-1,NA,TRBV21-1,TGTGCCAGCATCACCTCCCGGGGTAACACTGAAGCTTTCTTT,CASITSRGNTEAFF